One and the same sample provided the 32 T cell receptor beta chains below, sequenced in a study of blood T cells in healthy people across ages. PCR was performed a second time for about 7 to 11 cycles using a sample-barcoded 5' primer and a J-beta primer mix. One entry per CDR3 protein results from TCRdb running MiXCR on the 5' RACE reads. The profile shows about 650,000 distinct CDR3 sequences, roughly half of them singletons. Sequences were obtained from blood. These receptors originate from a woman aged 80 or older in good health.

This chain joins TRBV7-2 and TRBJ2-7; the match to TRBD1 covers 8 bases. Looked up from germline, CDR1 is SGHTA and CDR2 is FQGNSA. Unmatched junction bases numbered 4, after V lost 5 bases and J lost 1 base. This CDR3 contains 14 residues. The CDR3 sequence is CASSRTGTSYEQYF. CDR3 bases: TGTGCCAGCAGCCGGACAGGGACTTCCTACGAGCAGTACTTC.

Concerning this clonotype itself: Being one base from a much bigger clone, this may be a read error. The CDR3 coding sequence is TGTGCCAGCAGCCCCGAGAGCTCCTACAATGAGCAGTACTTC. The encoded protein is CASSPESSYNEQYF. The V gene is TRBV5-1, the J gene TRBJ2-1; no clear D. The last part of the DNA fits TRBJ2-7 better; the J call may be wrong. The germline V gene has CDR1 SGHRS and CDR2 YFSETQ. The CDR3 contains 14 residues.

The chain uses TRBV5-1 and TRBJ2-2, with D possibly matching TRBD2 (8 bases). Germline assignment: CDR1 SGHRS and CDR2 YFSETQ. V lost 4 bases to trimming and J lost 5 bases, with 21 bases between them. The CDR3 length is 17 residues. CDR3 DNA: TGCGCCAGCAGCCCTCGGGAGGGGGCAATAGGAACCGGGGAGCTGTTTTTT. It yields the protein CASSPREGAIGTGELFF.

This clonotype came up many times. The chain employs TRBV28 and TRBJ2-7, with D possibly called TRBD1 or TRBD2 (5 bases each). This CDR3 has 12 residues. V was trimmed by 3 bases and J by 6 bases, leaving 9 bases between them. CDR1 and CDR2 (germline): MDHEN, SYDVKM. The CDR3 bases are TGTGCCAGCAGTTTCTCGGGGCGCGAGCAGTACTTC. Its translation: CASSFSGREQYF.

This clonotype came up a few times. V usage is TRBV11-1 and J usage is TRBJ2-2; TRBD2 aligns across 8 bases. Looked up from germline, CDR1 is SGHAT and CDR2 is FQDESV (reference sequence). V lost 5 bases, J lost 0 bases, and 5 bases stayed unmatched. The CDR3 covers 16 residues. The CDR3 spells CASSIREGANTGELFF. The CDR3, as DNA: TGTGCCAGCAGCATACGGGAGGGCGCGAACACCGGGGAGCTGTTTTTT.

With regard to this clonotype: A much larger clone differs from this one at a single base, so this may be a read error. The chain uses TRBV19 and TRBJ1-2; D is unclear. CDR3 size: 13 residues. V was clipped by 4 bases and J by 8 bases, with 14 bases between them. In germline, CDR1 is LNHDA, CDR2 SQIVND (reference sequence). CDR3 nucleotide sequence: TGTGCCAGTAGTAGACGGGAAGTCCCGGGCTACACCTTC. Translated, it gives CASSRREVPGYTF.

V gene TRBV27 combines with J gene TRBJ1-6, with 7 bases matching TRBD1. CDR1 and CDR2 from the germline V gene are MNHEY and SMNVEV (reference sequence). The CDR3 totals 14 residues. With V trimmed by 5 bases and J by 5 bases, 3 bases remained unmatched. In nucleotides, the CDR3 is TGTGCCAGCAGTAGGGACAGACATAATTCACCCCTCCACTTT. This gives the protein CASSRDRHNSPLHF.

This clonotype was found once. The chain couples TRBV4-3 to TRBJ2-4; D not certain. Trimming left V 1 base short and J 1 base short, with 11 bases between. Germline lookup yields CDR1 LGHNA and CDR2 YSLEER. The CDR3 is 16 amino acids. The CDR3, as DNA: TGCGCCAGCAGCCAAGGTCTTATCGGGGCCAAAAACATTCAGTACTTC. It encodes CASSQGLIGAKNIQYF.

Note on this clonotype: One end of the junction is discordant with germline, which a read error may explain. This sequence joins TRBV6-6 and TRBJ2-7, with D hard to call. Germline loops: CDR1 MNHNY, CDR2 SVGAGI (reference sequence). The CDR3 spans 13 residues. CDR3 amino acids: CASSPIPSYEQYF. DNA of the CDR3: TGTGCCAGCAGTCCAATCCCCTCCTACGAACAGTACTTC.

Regarding this clonotype: It may be a read error: a sequence one base away is much more abundant. The CDR3 is CASSSTTSRSTDTQYF. CDR3 bases: TGCGCCAGCAGCTCCACAACTAGCAGGAGCACAGATACGCAGTATTTT. The chain links TRBV5-1 to TRBJ2-3; possibly TRBD2 for D (6 bases). The CDR3 length is 16 residues. The V gene lost 3 bases and the J gene lost 0 bases, with 14 bases spanning the gap. CDR1 and CDR2 from the germline V gene are SGHRS and YFSETQ.

The chain carries TRBV4-2 and TRBJ1-2; D unclear. The CDR3 spans 18 residues. The V end was cut by 0 bases, the J end by 3 bases, with 20 bases between. The germline CDR1 and CDR2 sequences are LGHNA and YNFKEQ. CDR3 coding DNA: TGTGCCAGCAGCCAAGACCCCCAGGCTGTAGGGCTAGACTATGGCTACACCTTC. Amino acid sequence: CASSQDPQAVGLDYGYTF.

The J gene is TRBJ1-4, the V gene TRBV28; D is ambiguous. Trimming pared 6 bases from V and 3 bases from J, leaving 14 bases between. CDR1 is MDHEN, CDR2 SYDVKM, per germline. This CDR3 is built from 15 residues. The CDR3 DNA sequence: TGTGCCAGCAGAAGAGGGAGCCCGGCTAATGAAAAACTGTTTTTT. It codes for CASRRGSPANEKLFF. Supplemented by reference TRBV28 and TRBJ1-4, the full variable domain reads DVKVTQSSRYLVKRTGEKVFLECVQDMDHENMFWYRQDPGLGLRLIYFSYDVKMKEKGDIPEGYSVSREKKERFSLILESASTNQTSMYLCASRRGSPANEKLFFGSGTQLSVL.

In its sample, this clonotype was seen a few times. The chain carries TRBV12-3 or TRBV12-4 and TRBJ2-1; 11 bases are a match to TRBD1. The V and J ends lost 7 bases and 1 base, in that order; junction bases with no gene match: 9. This CDR3 has 17 amino acids. CDR3 sequence (DNA): TGTGCCAGCACCTTCGGACAGGGGGCGAAATCCTACAATGAGCAGTTCTTC. Translation: CASTFGQGAKSYNEQFF.

This clonotype turned up a few times. V usage is TRBV2 and J usage is TRBJ1-2; no definite D call. V was pared by 6 bases and J by 8 bases, with 10 bases between. The CDR3 runs to 11 residues. Germline values: CDR1 SNHLY, CDR2 FYNNEI. The DNA of the CDR3 is TGTGCCAGCAGGGAGGCAGGCGGCTACACCTTC. Amino acid sequence: CASREAGGYTF.

The CDR3 nucleotides read TGTGCCAGCATCATGGGGGCAGGGGAGAACTATGGCTACACCTTC. It specifies CASIMGAGENYGYTF. This rearrangement joins TRBV5-4 to TRBJ1-2, with a tentative D call TRBD1 (6 bases). The germline V gene has CDR1 SGHNT and CDR2 YYREEE (reference sequence). The CDR3 length is 15 residues. V lost 6 bases and J lost 2, with 17 bases in between. Drawing the rest from reference TRBV5-4 and TRBJ1-2, the complete variable domain is ETGVTQSPTHLIKTRGQQVTLRCSSQSGHNTVSWYQQALGQGPQFIFQYYREEENGRGNFPPRFSGLQFPNYSSELNVNALELDDSALYLCASIMGAGENYGYTFGSGTRLTVV.

The sample holds many counts of this clonotype. The chain is built from TRBV5-1 and TRBJ1-5; no firm D call. The CDR3 is made up of 13 amino acids. V was shortened by 7 bases and J by 0 bases, with 8 bases between the two germline ends. CDR1 and CDR2 (germline): SGHRS, YFSETQ. CDR3 nucleotide sequence: TGCGCCAGCCGCTCGGGTAGCAATCAGCCCCAGCATTTT. Residues: CASRSGSNQPQHF.

A remark on this clonotype: One junction end disagrees with the germline gene, perhaps due to a read error. V and J are TRBV6-1 and TRBJ2-7; perhaps TRBD2 as D (6 bases). Per germline, CDR1 MNHNS and CDR2 SASEGT. This CDR3 contains 12 residues. The CDR3 bases are TGTGCCAGCACGCGGGGAAGGTACGGGCAGTACTTC. Translated: CASTRGRYGQYF.

This chain connects TRBV7-2 to TRBJ1-2; no clear D. This CDR3 contains 14 residues. CDR1 is SGHTA, CDR2 FQGNSA, per germline. Trimming pared 1 base from V and 2 bases from J, leaving 8 bases between. In nucleotides, the CDR3 is TGTGCCAGCAGCTTAGAGACGGAGAACTATGGCTACACCTTC. Translated, it gives CASSLETENYGYTF.

Notes on this clonotype: This may be a read error: a much more frequent sequence differs by one nucleotide. V usage is TRBV12-3 or TRBV12-4 and J usage is TRBJ2-7; 10 nucleotides align to TRBD2. The CDR3 contains 12 residues. The CDR3 bases are TGTGGCAGCGGGAGGGACTCCTACGAGCAGTACTTC. Protein sequence: CGSGRDSYEQYF.

This clonotype was seen a handful of times. A much larger clone sits a single nucleotide away, making a read error possible. The CDR3 DNA reads TGTGCCAGCAGTCCCCTTACGGGATACAATGAGCAGTACTTC. This translates into CASSPLTGYNEQYF. The chain links TRBV27 to TRBJ2-1; D possibly corresponds to TRBD2 (5 bases). TRBJ2-7 matches the DNA end more closely, so the J call is doubtful. Germline V gene lookup returns CDR1 MNHEY and CDR2 SMNVEV (reference sequence). The CDR3 consists of 14 residues.

The CDR3: CASSEQGKTKNIQYF. In DNA form, the CDR3 reads TGTGCCAGCAGTGAACAGGGGAAAACCAAAAACATTCAGTACTTC. This rearrangement joins TRBV2 to TRBJ2-4; possibly TRBD1 for D (6 bases). Germline CDR1 is SNHLY and CDR2 is FYNNEI. This CDR3 comprises 15 residues. V was trimmed by 2 bases and J by 2 bases, leaving 10 bases between them.

The table lists this clonotype with a count of one. This chain links TRBV11-2 with TRBJ2-3, with D perhaps assigned TRBD1 or TRBD2 (6 bases each). V dropped 5 bases and J dropped 9 bases, with 15 bases sitting between them. The CDR3 totals 13 residues. From germline, CDR1 is SGHAT and CDR2 FQNNGV. The CDR3 DNA is TGTGCCAGCAGCCGAGGTAGGGGGGACACGCAGTATTTT. Translation: CASSRGRGDTQYF.

Turning to this clonotype: A much larger clone lies one base from this, so it may be a read error. The J gene is TRBJ2-1, the V gene TRBV29-1; tentatively, D is TRBD1 (6 bases). The V gene's germline CDR1 is SQVTM and CDR2 ANQGSEA. The V end lost 6 bases, the J end lost 5 bases, and 20 bases lay between the germline ends. This CDR3 has 15 amino acids. The CDR3 reads CSVARIQQGHNEQFF. DNA for the CDR3: TGCAGCGTCGCCCGAATCCAACAGGGCCACAATGAGCAGTTCTTC.

There are many counts of this clonotype. The V and J genes are TRBV11-2 and TRBJ2-5, with D unclear. Trimming pared 1 base from V and 5 bases from J, leaving 14 bases between. The CDR3 covers 15 residues. Per the germline V gene, CDR1 is SGHAT and CDR2 is FQNNGV. CDR3 sequence (DNA): TGTGCCAGCAGCTTAGTATCACCGCCCGGTGAGACCCAGTACTTC. This translates into CASSLVSPPGETQYF.

This clonotype was found many times. This rearrangement joins TRBV20-1 to TRBJ1-6, with 9 bases identical to TRBD1. V was pared by 5 bases and J by 7 bases, with 6 bases of the junction left unmatched. Germline assignment: CDR1 DFQATT and CDR2 SNEGSKA (reference sequence). CDR3 size: 14 residues. The CDR3 loop reads CSALPGQGNSPLHF. In DNA, the CDR3 is TGCAGTGCTTTGCCGGGACAGGGAAATTCACCCCTCCACTTT.

The DNA of the CDR3 is TGTGCCAGCAGCCAGTCAGTCTACGAGCAGTACTTC. Encoded protein: CASSQSVYEQYF. This chain connects TRBV3-1 to TRBJ2-5; D gene uncertain. The J call may not be correct, given that the DNA end is closer to TRBJ2-7. CDR1 and CDR2 from the germline V gene are LGHDT and YNNKEL (reference sequence). This CDR3 comprises 12 residues.

This clonotype has more than one count but fewer than ten. CDR3 coding DNA: TGTGCCAGCAGCTTGAGGACAGGGACCCCTAATGAGCAGTTCTTC. It specifies CASSLRTGTPNEQFF. The chain links TRBV5-5 to TRBJ2-1; 8 bases are shared with TRBD1. CDR3 length: 15 amino acids. V was clipped by 1 base and J by 7 bases; unmatched bases: 7. Per germline, CDR1 SGHKS and CDR2 YYEKEE (reference sequence).

Concerning this clonotype itself: This could be a read error, since a much larger clone is one nucleotide away. This rearrangement joins TRBV20-1 to TRBJ2-1; D gene ambiguous. Judging by the DNA end, TRBJ2-7 fits better; the J call may be wrong. Germline-derived CDR1 and CDR2 are DFQATT and SNEGSKA (reference sequence). The CDR3 consists of 13 residues. The CDR3 protein is CSARRVSYNEQYF. In nucleotides, the CDR3 is TGCAGTGCGAGGCGCGTATCCTACAATGAGCAGTACTTC.

The chain couples TRBV9 to TRBJ2-4; TRBD1 is a possible D gene (6 bases). The J call may be wrong; the DNA end is better matched by TRBJ2-7. This CDR3 spans 13 amino acids. Germline CDR1 SGDLS, CDR2 YYNGEE. For the CDR3, the DNA is TGTGCCAGCAGCGTTCAGGGGTTCGACGAGCAGTACTTC. The encoded protein is CASSVQGFDEQYF.

Of note for this clonotype: One base away lies a much larger clone, so this may be a sequencing read error. The J gene is TRBJ2-5, the V gene TRBV2; D gene unclear. The V gene's germline CDR1 is SNHLY and CDR2 FYNNEI. CDR3 length: 12 amino acids. DNA for the CDR3: TGTGCCAGCAGTGATTCTCAAGAGGCCCAGTACTTC. The encoded protein is CASSDSQEAQYF.

For this clonotype: An end of the junction differs from the germline gene, which may be a read error. The chain recombines TRBV7-9 with TRBJ2-1, with 9 bases identical to TRBD2. This CDR3 comprises 17 residues. Germline V gene sequence: CDR1 SEHNR, CDR2 FQNEAQ (reference sequence). In DNA, the CDR3 is TGTGCCAGCAGCCACGGGGGGCGGGAGGGGATCTACAATGGGCAGTTCTTC. Its protein is CASSHGGREGIYNGQFF.

The CDR3 loop reads CSGLIAGYQETQYF. The CDR3 region has the DNA TGCAGTGGGTTGATAGCGGGATATCAAGAGACCCAGTACTTC. The gene calls are TRBV20-1 and TRBJ2-5, with 8 bases fitting TRBD2. CDR1 DFQATT and CDR2 SNEGSKA come from the germline V gene (reference sequence). CDR3 length: 14 residues. J gave up 2 bases and V 7 bases, and 9 bases lay outside the gene matches.